The T cell receptor (beta chain) described here comes from a study of regulatory T cells in long-lasting Graves disease. Germline V gives CDR1 SGHTA, CDR2 FQGTGA. The CDR3 runs to 16 residues. V lost 5 bases, J lost 1 base, and 8 bases stayed unmatched. Study-wide findings and caveats: Persistent Graves' patients showed less TCR diversity than newly diagnosed patients showed.

iRepertoire HTBI primers and Arm-PCR of CDR3 regions built TCR beta libraries. TCRdb itself ran the multiplex PCR reads through MiXCR, one entry per CDR3 protein. Of hundreds of thousands of distinct CDR3 sequences listed, around 21% were seen once; the top ten hold 7.8%. Comments on this clonotype: The antigen remains unidentified.

Time point meaning: persistent/refractory GD, antithyroid drugs over 5 years with positive TRAb. PBMC RNA served as the TCR library source. Each patient gave Nine milliliters of EDTA-anticoagulated peripheral blood. This chain connects TRBV7-3 to TRBJ2-1; TRBD1 matches 7 bases. The material was peripheral blood mononuclear cells (PBMCs), obtained when the disease was refractory, from a patient treated with antithyroid drugs. The origin of this receptor is a female donor with Graves disease. DNA of the CDR3: TGTGCCAGCAGCCTACAGGGGAGTCCGTCCTACAATGAGCAGTTCTTC. This gives the protein CASSLQGSPSYNEQFF.